The entry that follows covers one TCR beta chain sequence. Only in-frame clones appear in the TCRdb table, and some are missing; sequencing was by immunoSEQ multiplex PCR. The table includes over 90,000 clones, about 85% detected once. The data originate from a study of blood T cell repertoires in COVID-19. Turning to the study itself: The study drew acute and convalescent COVID-19 samples from the United States, Italy and Spain. PBMCs, B-cell-depleted T cells, or T cells were the source of the cDNA or gDNA that made up the material.

The junction had 11 bases not matched to a gene; V was cut back by 0 bases and J by 4 bases. Germline CDR1 is LGHNA and CDR2 is YSLEER. This CDR3 has 18 amino acids. The sequence came from a man aged 50 to 59 in a cohort sampled during active COVID-19. Specimen: peripheral blood. The chain employs TRBV4-3 and TRBJ2-5; 10 nucleotides agree with TRBD2. The CDR3 DNA follows: TGCGCCAGCAGCCAAGAGCCCAGCGGGGGGGCCGGGCGAGAGACCCAGTACTTC. Protein product: CASSQEPSGGAGRETQYF.